Listed below are T cell receptor beta chains from one sample, sequenced in a study of molecular identifiers for immune sequencing clone quantification. TCRdb itself ran the PCR reads through MiXCR, one entry per CDR3 protein. The sample gives about 630,000 distinct CDR3 sequences, about 25% of which show up once; 0.7% to 0.95% is in the top ten. Sample: naive CD8+ T cells from blood, with Jurkat cell RNA spiked in. These receptors were obtained from a human donor in good health. Some libraries in this study had Jurkat cell RNA spiked in. CDR3s include the opening cysteine and the closing phenylalanine or tryptophan. A D gene is named only where the DNA matches it firmly. The size entry is marked missing in some rows and otherwise reads once, few, many or a size class.

d_call: TRBD1; j_call: TRBJ1-5; v_call: TRBV27; clone_size: few; cdr3_aa: CASSLSMRQGYNQPQHF; cdr3_nt: TGTGCCAGCAGTTTATCGATGAGACAGGGATACAATCAGCCCCAGCATTTT
d_call: -; j_call: TRBJ2-3; v_call: TRBV6-6; clone_size: -; cdr3_aa: CASSRTLHRDTRTDTQYF; cdr3_nt: TGTGCCAGCAGCCGGACATTACACCGGGACACCCGCACAGATACGCAGTATTTT
d_call: TRBD2; j_call: TRBJ2-5; v_call: TRBV13; clone_size: many; cdr3_aa: CASSLRGGRGETQYF; cdr3_nt: TGTGCCAGCAGCTTACGGGGGGGCCGTGGAGAGACCCAGTACTTC
d_call: -; j_call: TRBJ2-1; v_call: TRBV6-8; clone_size: many; cdr3_aa: CARSSTYNEQFF; cdr3_nt: TGTGCCCGGTCGTCGACCTACAATGAGCAGTTCTTC
d_call: -; j_call: TRBJ2-1; v_call: TRBV24-1; clone_size: -; cdr3_aa: CATCDVPQGRVFF; cdr3_nt: TGTGCCACCTGTGACGTCCCGCAGGGGCGCGTTTTCTTC
d_call: TRBD2; j_call: TRBJ2-7; v_call: TRBV20-1; clone_size: many; cdr3_aa: CSARDRLAGGPYEQYF; cdr3_nt: TGCAGTGCTAGAGATAGGCTAGCGGGGGGGCCGTACGAGCAGTACTTC
d_call: -; j_call: TRBJ1-1; v_call: TRBV6-2/TRBV6-3; clone_size: -; cdr3_aa: CASSSYTGKNTEVFF; cdr3_nt: TGTGCCAGCAGCTCATATACAGGGAAGAACACTGAAGTTTTCTTT
d_call: -; j_call: TRBJ1-1; v_call: TRBV5-4; clone_size: few; cdr3_aa: CASSPGSNMNTEAFF; cdr3_nt: TGTGCCAGCAGCCCCGGATCTAACATGAACACTGAAGCTTTCTTT
d_call: -; j_call: TRBJ2-7; v_call: TRBV27; clone_size: few; cdr3_aa: CASSWAGPSSYEQYF; cdr3_nt: TGTGCCAGCAGTTGGGCAGGGCCCAGCTCCTACGAGCAGTACTTC
d_call: -; j_call: TRBJ1-2; v_call: TRBV24-1; clone_size: few; cdr3_aa: CATSPRVRKEIGYTF; cdr3_nt: TGTGCCACCAGTCCCCGCGTCCGAAAGGAGATAGGCTACACCTTC
d_call: TRBD1; j_call: TRBJ1-2; v_call: TRBV13; clone_size: few; cdr3_aa: CASSEGQGLVYGYTF; cdr3_nt: TGTGCCAGCAGCGAGGGACAGGGCCTTGTTTATGGCTACACCTTC
d_call: TRBD1; j_call: TRBJ2-3; v_call: TRBV12-3/TRBV12-4; clone_size: many; cdr3_aa: CASSQGTGGQTWTDTQYF; cdr3_nt: TGTGCCAGCAGTCAAGGGACAGGGGGCCAGACCTGGACAGATACGCAGTATTTT
d_call: -; j_call: TRBJ1-2; v_call: TRBV10-2; clone_size: -; cdr3_aa: CASRGGGDYGYTF; cdr3_nt: TGCGCCAGCAGGGGCGGGGGAGACTATGGCTACACCTTC
d_call: TRBD2; j_call: TRBJ2-3; v_call: TRBV6-1; clone_size: few; cdr3_aa: CASSGLTSGVGDTQYF; cdr3_nt: TGTGCCAGCAGTGGCCTGACTAGCGGAGTGGGAGATACGCAGTATTTT
d_call: -; j_call: TRBJ2-5; v_call: TRBV20-1; clone_size: many; cdr3_aa: CSARMSGVSETQYF; cdr3_nt: TGCAGTGCTAGAATGTCGGGGGTTTCAGAGACCCAGTACTTC
d_call: TRBD2; j_call: TRBJ2-5; v_call: TRBV9; clone_size: few; cdr3_aa: CASSLPGTSETQETQYF; cdr3_nt: TGTGCCAGCAGCCTCCCCGGGACTAGCGAGACACAAGAGACCCAGTACTTC
d_call: -; j_call: TRBJ2-3; v_call: TRBV12-3/TRBV12-4; clone_size: many; cdr3_aa: CASSLSGIGVYADTQYF; cdr3_nt: TGTGCCAGCAGTTTATCGGGGATCGGTGTATACGCAGATACGCAGTATTTT